This entry features one T cell receptor (beta chain) sequence. What it recognizes is unknown. The sample belongs to a study of blood T cells in healthy people across ages. Study-level points and caveats: It was not known whether donors were CMV positive (a possible confounder of expanded clonotype changes). Fewer expanded clones and more diversity marked long-lived versus aged donors.

The use of a sample-barcoded 5' primer and a J-beta primer mix characterized a second PCR of about 7 to 12 cycles. All cDNA molecules were each tagged by a template-switch adaptor with 12 random nucleotides. TCRdb fed the 5' RACE reads into MiXCR, producing one record per CDR3 protein. The sample contains about 1,400,000 distinct CDR3 sequences, approximately 59% of which appear only once. Germline loops: CDR1 SGHTA, CDR2 FQGNSA. The CDR3 totals 12 residues. V was clipped by 6 bases and J by 11 bases; unmatched bases: 8. Isolation recovered at least 6 million PBMCs from every sample. This sequence originates from a man aged 18 to 30 in good health. Material for sequencing was blood. V and J are TRBV7-2 and TRBJ2-5, with 8 positions matching TRBD2. CDR3 sequence (DNA): TGTGCCAGCAGTTCGGGGGGGCTACGGCAGTACTTC. Its protein is CASSSGGLRQYF.